The 29 T cell receptor beta chains presented below share a single source sample, sequenced in a study of control samples from healthy donors and cancer patients. Sequencing was performed with immunoSEQ multiplex PCR; in TCRdb, only in-frame clones are kept and a portion is missing. The repertoire consists of about 130,000 clones, with around 94% occurring once and the leading ten covering 12% to 15%. Material for sequencing was PBMCs. The source of these receptors is a man between 60 and 75 years old with colorectal cancer.

V and J are TRBV9 and TRBJ2-3; the D call may be TRBD1 or TRBD2 (7 bases each). The V gene's germline CDR1 is SGDLS and CDR2 YYNGEE. The V end was cut by 3 bases, the J end by 13 bases, with 18 bases between. This CDR3 is built from 13 residues. CDR3 bases: TGTGCCAGCAGCGGAATCCAGGGGGGGCGGGAGTATTTT. It translates to CASSGIQGGREYF.

The chain recombines TRBV28 with TRBJ1-5; D unclear. The CDR3 totals 12 residues. Germline assignment: CDR1 MDHEN and CDR2 SYDVKM. Trimming removed 7 bases at V and 7 bases at J, with 11 bases between. The CDR3: CASTAGIQPQHF. For the CDR3, the DNA is TGTGCCAGCACGGCGGGAATACAGCCCCAGCATTTT.

V and J are TRBV5-1 and TRBJ2-3, with D maybe TRBD2 (7 bases). CDR1 is SGHRS and CDR2 is YFSETQ in the germline V gene. This CDR3 has 15 amino acids. Trimming removed 0 bases from V and 5 bases from J, with 13 bases in between. This chain's CDR3 is CASSLVGGPEDTQYF. The CDR3 DNA follows: TGCGCCAGCAGCTTGGTGGGGGGGCCGGAAGATACGCAGTATTTT.

This rearrangement joins TRBV18 to TRBJ1-1; 7 bases are shared with TRBD1. V gave up 5 bases and J gave up 5 bases; unmatched junction bases: 8. From germline, CDR1 is KGHSH and CDR2 LQKENI. The CDR3 is 14 amino acids. Here the CDR3 DNA reads TGTGCCAGCTCAGCGGGACAGACTAATACTGAAGCTTTCTTT. It codes for CASSAGQTNTEAFF. Together with reference TRBV18 and TRBJ1-1, the CDR3 gives the full variable domain: NAGVMQNPRHLVRRRGQEARLRCSPMKGHSHVYWYRQLPEEGLKFMVYLQKENIIDESGMPKERFSAEFPKEGPSILRIQQVVRGDSAAYFCASSAGQTNTEAFFGQGTRLTVV.

This chain uses TRBV27 with TRBJ1-2, with D possibly TRBD1 on 5 matching bases. Germline assignment: CDR1 MNHEY and CDR2 SMNVEV (reference sequence). The CDR3 sequence is 13 residues long. Trimming took off 6 bases at V and 4 bases at J, with 12 bases between the two ends. The CDR3 region is CASRFTGSYGYTF. In nucleotides, the CDR3 is TGTGCCAGCAGGTTCACAGGTTCCTATGGCTACACCTTC.

The chain couples TRBV11-2 to TRBJ2-4; 8 nucleotides line up with TRBD1. Germline trimming cut 3 bases from V and 2 bases from J; bases unmatched to any gene: 3. The CDR3 sequence is 15 residues long. Per the germline V gene, CDR1 is SGHAT and CDR2 is FQNNGV. The CDR3 loop is CASSFGQGPKNIQYF. CDR3 in DNA: TGTGCCAGCAGCTTTGGACAGGGCCCCAAAAACATTCAGTACTTC.

The sample holds one count of this clone. In nucleotides, the CDR3 is TGTGCCAGCAGAACGTTCCCGACTGAAGCTTTCTTT. Translating it yields CASRTFPTEAFF. The chain recombines TRBV6-5 with TRBJ1-1; D is unclear. Germline loops: CDR1 MNHEY, CDR2 SVGAGI. V was clipped by 6 bases and J by 5 bases, with 10 bases between them. This CDR3 has 12 residues.

The CDR3 sequence is CASRVERGVYNEQFF. The CDR3 DNA is TGTGCCAGCAGGGTTGAGCGGGGGGTCTACAATGAGCAGTTCTTC. J is TRBJ2-1 and V is TRBV27; TRBD2 aligns across 9 bases. The V segment lost 6 bases and the J segment 3 bases; nucleotides outside the gene matches: 6. The CDR3 length is 15 residues. Germline-derived CDR1 and CDR2 are MNHEY and SMNVEV (reference sequence).

The chain combines TRBV7-7 with TRBJ1-2; TRBD1 aligns across 7 bases. Germline CDR1 SSHAT, CDR2 FNYEAQ (reference sequence). The CDR3 has 19 residues. V was pared by 7 bases and J by 7 bases, with 27 bases of the junction left unmatched. Written as DNA, the CDR3 is TGTGCCAGCACCTCTAAGGAGGGGAACAGGGGCAAGTCCGAGGCTGGCTACACCTTC. Translated, it gives CASTSKEGNRGKSEAGYTF. Complete variable domain (other parts from reference TRBV7-7 and TRBJ1-2): GAGVSQSPRYKVTKRGQDVTLRCDPISSHATLYWYQQALGQGPEFLTYFNYEAQPDKSGLPSDRFSAERPEGSISTLTIQRTEQRDSAMYRCASTSKEGNRGKSEAGYTFGSGTRLTVV.

The V and J genes are TRBV3-1 (or the pseudogene TRBV3-2) and TRBJ1-6; D unclear. The CDR3 has 14 amino acids. Germline V gene sequence: CDR1 LGHDT, CDR2 YNNKEL (reference sequence). V shed 1 base and J shed 6 bases, with 7 bases lying between them. The CDR3 spells CASSQGRFNSPLHF. In DNA form, the CDR3 reads TGTGCCAGCAGCCAAGGCAGGTTTAATTCACCCCTCCACTTT.

This clone was observed once. The rearrangement uses TRBV10-3 and TRBJ2-2; D unclear. The CDR3 loop spans 12 amino acids. V lost 11 bases and J 8 bases, leaving 15 bases between the germline ends. Per germline, CDR1 ENHRY and CDR2 SYGVKD. Here the CDR3 reads CASRTVVGELFF. The CDR3 coding sequence is TGTGCCTCCCGGACCGTTGTAGGGGAGCTGTTTTTT.

The chain has TRBV6-6 and TRBJ1-6; possible D gene TRBD1, 6 bases. Per germline, CDR1 MNHNY and CDR2 SVGAGI (reference sequence). The CDR3 has 16 amino acids. Trimming removed 2 bases at V and 2 bases at J, with 10 bases between. CDR3 sequence reads: CASSYEQGTYNSPLHF. The CDR3 DNA follows: TGTGCCAGCAGTTACGAGCAGGGGACCTATAATTCACCCCTCCACTTT.

V is TRBV19 and J is TRBJ1-5, with a tentative D call TRBD1 (6 bases). Trimming took 1 base from V and 6 from J, leaving 13 bases between them. This CDR3 has 15 residues. Germline V lookup: CDR1 LNHDA, CDR2 SQIVND (reference sequence). The CDR3 coding sequence is TGTGCCAGTAGTATAGGAGGAGGGGGAGGTCAGCCCCAGCATTTT. As protein: CASSIGGGGGQPQHF.

The genes are TRBV6-6 and TRBJ2-7; perhaps TRBD1 as D (6 bases). The CDR3 is 15 amino acids. Germline values: CDR1 MNHNY, CDR2 SVGAGI (reference sequence). Trimming shortened V by 4 bases and J by 0 bases, and 13 bases separated the two germline ends. The CDR3 is CASSSRGRSSYEQYF. The CDR3 DNA reads as TGTGCCAGCAGTTCCAGGGGTCGGAGCTCCTACGAGCAGTACTTC.

CDR3 residues: CATSSLSFHRVSYEQYF. As DNA, the CDR3 is TGTGCCACCAGCAGCCTCTCTTTCCACAGGGTTAGCTACGAGCAGTACTTC. The chain recombines TRBV15 with TRBJ2-7; the D gene is possibly TRBD1 (6 bases). CDR3 length: 17 residues. Deletions cut 3 bases from V and 3 bases from J, with 21 bases between. Germline CDR1 LNHNV, CDR2 YYDKDF (reference sequence).

This rearrangement joins TRBV10-3 to TRBJ2-2, with unresolved D. CDR3 length: 13 amino acids. Germline CDR1 reads ENHRY; CDR2 reads SYGVKD. V was clipped by 7 bases and J by 1 base, with 7 bases between them. The CDR3 DNA sequence: TGTGCCATCATGATGCAGAACACCGGGGAGCTGTTTTTT. It specifies CAIMMQNTGELFF.

This sequence joins TRBV4-1 and TRBJ1-1, with D possibly being TRBD1 (5 bases). Per germline, CDR1 MGHRA and CDR2 YSYEKL. Trimming left V 1 base short and J 9 bases short, with 15 bases between. This CDR3 is built from 14 residues. CDR3 DNA: TGCGCCAGCAGCCAAGGAGAGGGTACGGGGCAAGCTTTCTTT. Translated: CASSQGEGTGQAFF.

V usage is TRBV30 and J usage is TRBJ1-4; TRBD1 agrees at 8 bases. Germline trimming cut 2 bases from V and 8 bases from J; bases unmatched to any gene: 7. Germline V gives CDR1 GTSNPN, CDR2 SVGIG (reference sequence). The CDR3 sequence is 14 residues long. CDR3 sequence: CAWSRQGTQEKLFF. CDR3 nucleotide sequence: TGTGCCTGGAGTCGACAGGGGACGCAGGAAAAACTGTTTTTT.

The genes are TRBV11-3 and TRBJ1-1; D is unresolved. V dropped 1 base and J dropped 2 bases, with 5 bases sitting between them. Germline V gene lookup returns CDR1 SGHNT and CDR2 YENEEA. The length of the CDR3 is 13 residues. CDR3 DNA sequence: TGTGCCAGCAGCTTAGTACTAAACACTGAAGCTTTCTTT. As protein: CASSLVLNTEAFF.

The rearrangement uses TRBV5-1 and TRBJ2-7; D not resolved. Trimming took off 5 bases at V and 0 bases at J, with 9 bases between the two ends. This CDR3 has 13 amino acids. The V gene's germline CDR1 is SGHRS and CDR2 YFSETQ. The CDR3 nucleotides read TGCGCCAGCAGGGACGGTAGCTCCTACGAGCAGTACTTC. The encoded protein is CASRDGSSYEQYF.

The chain has TRBV25-1 and TRBJ1-2, with no clear D. Germline CDR1 reads MGHDK; CDR2 reads SYGVNS. V was shortened by 1 base and J by 4 bases, with 4 bases between the two germline ends. This CDR3 region has 12 residues. CDR3 sequence: CASSEFSYGYTF. The CDR3 DNA is TGTGCCAGCAGTGAATTCAGCTATGGCTACACCTTC.

The count of this clone is one. This sequence joins TRBV18 and TRBJ1-6; 7 bases line up with TRBD1. V lost 0 bases, J lost 7 bases, and 6 bases stayed unmatched. The CDR3 loop spans 16 amino acids. The germline gives CDR1 KGHSH, CDR2 LQKENI. CDR3 DNA sequence: TGTGCCAGCTCACCACCGCCAGGGGGGAGGAATTCACCCCTCCACTTT. It codes for CASSPPPGGRNSPLHF.

The rearrangement links TRBV6-2 or TRBV6-3 to TRBJ2-1; 9 positions match TRBD1. The CDR3 totals 16 residues. The junction had 10 bases not matched to a gene; V was cut back by 4 bases and J by 6 bases. The V gene's germline CDR1 is MNHEY and CDR2 SVGEGT. CDR3 sequence reads: CASSSADRGGGNEQFF. The DNA for the CDR3 is TGTGCCAGCAGTTCCGCGGACAGGGGAGGGGGCAATGAGCAGTTCTTC.

The chain couples TRBV4-1 to TRBJ1-6, with D maybe TRBD1 (5 bases). There are 15 residues in the CDR3. The V end lost 4 bases, the J end lost 9 bases, and 16 bases lay between the germline ends. The germline CDR1 and CDR2 sequences are MGHRA and YSYEKL. The CDR3 reads CASSRQGDDSSPLHF. CDR3 nucleotides: TGCGCCAGCAGCCGTCAAGGGGACGATAGTTCACCCCTCCACTTT.

This clone was detected only once. The J gene is TRBJ2-7, the V gene TRBV19; 8 nucleotides match TRBD2. The CDR3 is made up of 13 amino acids. Trimming at V came to 3 bases and at J to 5 bases, leaving 3 bases not matched to a gene. The germline CDR1 and CDR2 sequences are LNHDA and SQIVND (reference sequence). CDR3 protein: CASSISGRDEQYF. The CDR3 bases are TGTGCCAGTAGTATCTCCGGGAGGGACGAGCAGTACTTC.

The chain is built from TRBV30 and TRBJ1-1; D not certain. Germline CDR1 and CDR2: GTSNPN and SVGIG (reference sequence). V lost 4 bases to trimming and J lost 1 base, with 10 bases between them. This CDR3 comprises 13 residues. In DNA form, the CDR3 reads TGTGCCTGGACCCAATCCTGGAACACTGAAGCTTTCTTT. Amino acid sequence: CAWTQSWNTEAFF.

The chain combines TRBV5-1 with TRBJ2-1, with TRBD2 matching 10 bases. Germline assignment: CDR1 SGHRS and CDR2 YFSETQ. Trimming at V came to 4 bases and at J to 7 bases, leaving 5 bases not matched to a gene. CDR3 length: 14 amino acids. CDR3 nucleotide sequence: TGCGCCAGCAGCGGAGGGACTAGCGCGAATGAGCAGTTCTTC. Protein product: CASSGGTSANEQFF. Supplemented by reference TRBV5-1 and TRBJ2-1, the full variable domain reads KAGVTQTPRYLIKTRGQQVTLSCSPISGHRSVSWYQQTPGQGLQFLFEYFSETQRNKGNFPGRFSGRQFSNSRSEMNVSTLELGDSALYLCASSGGTSANEQFFGPGTRLTVL.

The DNA for the CDR3 is TGTGCCAGCAGTGGGACAGAGAATGGCTACACCTTC. Residues: CASSGTENGYTF. This chain joins TRBV2 and TRBJ1-2; TRBD1 is a possible D gene (6 bases). Germline V CDR1 and CDR2: SNHLY, FYNNEI. The CDR3 sequence is 12 residues long. The germline V and J ends were trimmed by 4 bases and 6 bases, with 9 bases remaining between them.

The J gene is TRBJ1-4, the V gene TRBV6-5; D is possibly TRBD1 (5 bases). Germline CDR1 is MNHEY and CDR2 is SVGAGI. This CDR3 spans 14 amino acids. Trimming cost V 6 bases and J 8 bases, with 16 bases left between them. CDR3 region: CASRVRDGPEKLFF. In DNA, the CDR3 is TGTGCCAGCAGAGTTCGGGACGGCCCCGAAAAACTGTTTTTT.